A single sample gave rise to the 27 T cell receptor beta chains below, sequenced in a study of neurological immune-mediated disorders. TCRdb re-called the 5' RACE reads with MiXCR, one entry per CDR3 protein. The table includes about 49,000 distinct CDR3 sequences, 9% to 10% detected once. Time point of the sample: longitudinal time-point 1 (baseline). The sequencing input was PBMCs. These receptors all come from a woman aged 40 to 49 in good health.

This clonotype was detected many times. This chain connects TRBV4-3 to TRBJ2-7, with 7 nucleotides matching TRBD2. Losses at the gene ends were 0 bases for V and 2 bases for J; bases not matched to a gene: 7. The CDR3 has 16 amino acids. Germline V gene lookup returns CDR1 LGHNA and CDR2 YSLEER. CDR3 sequence (DNA): TGCGCCAGCAGCCAAGAGTACGGGAGGCCCGCCTACGAGCAGTACTTC. Translating it yields CASSQEYGRPAYEQYF.

The sample holds many counts of this clonotype. The chain links TRBV10-2 to TRBJ1-1; D gene unclear. From germline, CDR1 is WSHSY and CDR2 SAAADI. CDR3 length: 12 residues. V gave up 7 bases and J gave up 1 base, with 7 bases separating them. CDR3 sequence: CASNAGNTEAFF. The CDR3 coding sequence is TGCGCCAGCAACGCAGGGAACACTGAAGCTTTCTTT.

This clonotype has a handful of counts. This may come from a read error, since a much larger clone is one base off. The V call is TRBV29-1, the J call TRBJ2-3, with D maybe TRBD1 (6 bases). Germline CDR1 SQVTM, CDR2 ANQGSEA. The ends were cut back, 8 bases at V and 5 bases at J, with 14 bases in the middle. CDR3 size: 12 residues. The CDR3 loop reads CSLSRGVDTQYF. CDR3 nucleotide sequence: TGCAGCTTGAGCAGGGGCGTAGATACGCAGTATTTT.

There are many counts of this clonotype. The rearrangement uses TRBV14 and TRBJ1-1; maybe TRBD1 (5 bases). CDR1 and CDR2 from the germline V gene are SGHDN and FVKESK. This CDR3 has 15 residues. The ends were cut back, 6 bases at V and 4 bases at J, with 18 bases in the middle. Written as DNA, the CDR3 is TGTGCCAGCAGTTACAATTCCAGGGTAGGCACTGAAGCTTTCTTT. Residues: CASSYNSRVGTEAFF.

This clonotype was found many times. This rearrangement joins TRBV6-2 or TRBV6-3 to TRBJ1-1; no firm D call. V gave up 9 bases and J gave up 3 bases, with 8 bases separating them. CDR1 and CDR2 from the germline V gene are MNHEY and SVGEGT. This CDR3 is built from 11 residues. CDR3 sequence reads: CASQEYTEAFF. CDR3 coding DNA: TGTGCCAGTCAGGAGTACACTGAAGCTTTCTTT.

This clonotype was seen at least ten times. V is TRBV7-8 and J is TRBJ1-1; D perhaps matches TRBD1 (6 bases). V was pared by 0 bases and J by 3 bases, with 11 bases between. Germline V CDR1 and CDR2: SGHVS, FQNEAQ. The CDR3 consists of 15 residues. CDR3 DNA: TGTGCCAGCAGCTTAGCCGGGGGGCTACACACTGAAGCTTTCTTT. Protein sequence: CASSLAGGLHTEAFF.

Comments on this clonotype: Given a much more abundant clone one base away, this may be a read error. V usage is TRBV29-1 and J usage is TRBJ1-4; tentative D call: TRBD1 (6 bases). CDR1 is SQVTM and CDR2 is ANQGSEA in the germline V gene. The CDR3 extends over 12 amino acids. V lost 7 bases to trimming and J lost 7 bases, with 13 bases between them. The DNA of the CDR3 is TGCAGCGCCGCCAGGGGCACTGAAAAACTGTTTTTT. Amino acids: CSAARGTEKLFF.

The chain links TRBV18 to TRBJ1-5, with a weak D call TRBD1 (5 bases). Trimming took 3 bases from V and 7 from J, leaving 10 bases between them. Germline V gene lookup returns CDR1 KGHSH and CDR2 LQKENI. The CDR3 covers 13 residues. CDR3: CASSPGESQPQHF. Here the CDR3 DNA reads TGTGCCAGCTCACCGGGGGAGAGCCAGCCCCAGCATTTT.

This chain connects TRBV6-1 to TRBJ2-7; TRBD1 is a possible D gene (5 bases). Germline V lookup: CDR1 MNHNS, CDR2 SASEGT. CDR3 length: 14 residues. Trimming shortened V by 2 bases and J by 4 bases, and 12 bases separated the two germline ends. CDR3 in amino acids: CASSELQGAYEQYF. As DNA, the CDR3 is TGTGCCAGCAGTGAACTCCAGGGCGCGTACGAGCAGTACTTC.

This clonotype has a count of ten or more. This rearrangement joins TRBV7-3 to TRBJ2-1; 11 bases line up with TRBD2. Germline CDR1 is SGHTA and CDR2 is FQGTGA. The CDR3 is 23 amino acids. Trimming at V came to 2 bases and at J to 0 bases, leaving 21 bases not matched to a gene. The CDR3 coding sequence is TGTGCCAGCAGCTTATCCCCCCCCCTAGCGGGAGGTCCCACAAGGAGCTCCTACAATGAGCAGTTCTTC. Translated, it gives CASSLSPPLAGGPTRSSYNEQFF. The full variable domain, its missing parts supplied by reference TRBV7-3 and TRBJ2-1, is GAGVSQTPSNKVTEKGKYVELRCDPISGHTALYWYRQSLGQGPEFLIYFQGTGAADDSGLPNDRFFAVRPEGSVSTLKIQRTERGDSAVYLCASSLSPPLAGGPTRSSYNEQFFGPGTRLTVL.

In this sample, this clonotype turned up many times. The chain employs TRBV11-3 and TRBJ2-3; D assignment may be TRBD1 or TRBD2 (6 bases each). The CDR3 spans 13 residues. V dropped 5 bases and J dropped 3 bases, with 9 bases sitting between them. Germline V CDR1 and CDR2: SGHNT, YENEEA. The CDR3 region has the DNA TGTGCCAGCAGCGTAGGGGGGACAGATACGCAGTATTTT. Its translation is CASSVGGTDTQYF. The full variable domain, rest sourced from reference TRBV11-3 and TRBJ2-3, is EAGVVQSPRYKIIEKKQPVAFWCNPISGHNTLYWYLQNLGQGPELLIRYENEEAVDDSQLPKDRFSAERLKGVDSTLKIQPAELGDSAVYLCASSVGGTDTQYFGPGTRLTVL.

In this sample, this clonotype turned up many times. This chain links TRBV5-1 with TRBJ1-2, with D possibly being TRBD1 (6 bases). The CDR3 runs 17 residues. Trimming took off 3 bases at V and 4 bases at J, with 22 bases between the two ends. Germline V gene lookup returns CDR1 SGHRS and CDR2 YFSETQ. The CDR3 DNA sequence: TGCGCCAGCAGCTCAACGTCCTACAGGGTCGATACCTATGGCTACACCTTC. Translated, it gives CASSSTSYRVDTYGYTF.

This clonotype was found many times. The chain carries TRBV12-3 or TRBV12-4 and TRBJ1-5; TRBD1 is a possible D gene (5 bases). V was cut by 3 bases and J by 4 bases, with 13 bases left in between. The CDR3 has 15 residues. The DNA of the CDR3 is TGTGCCAGCAGTTTGTGGCAGGGTGAAAATCAGCCCCAGCATTTT. Amino acid sequence: CASSLWQGENQPQHF.

This clonotype was detected many times. The chain uses TRBV7-2 and TRBJ2-5, with D perhaps matching TRBD1 (6 bases). The CDR3 is 12 amino acids. The germline gives CDR1 SGHTA, CDR2 FQGNSA. V dropped 5 bases and J dropped 2 bases, with 6 bases sitting between them. The CDR3 nucleotides are TGTGCCAGCAGCGGACAGCAAGAGACCCAGTACTTC. This encodes CASSGQQETQYF.

This clonotype was seen at least ten times. The rearrangement uses TRBV5-5 and TRBJ1-4, with D unresolved. Looked up from germline, CDR1 is SGHKS and CDR2 is YYEKEE (reference sequence). V lost 4 bases and J lost 3, with 10 bases in between. The CDR3 contains 14 residues. The CDR3 reads CASSRAGPNEKLFF. In DNA form, the CDR3 reads TGTGCCAGCAGCCGAGCCGGGCCTAATGAAAAACTGTTTTTT.

Turning to this clonotype: One end of the junction is discordant with germline, which a read error may explain. This sequence joins TRBV12-3 or TRBV12-4 and TRBJ2-2, with D possibly being TRBD2 (7 bases). CDR3 size: 14 residues. The CDR3 loop is CGSSFSGGNGELFF. In nucleotides, the CDR3 is TGTGGCAGCAGTTTTTCGGGGGGCAACGGGGAGCTGTTTTTC.

This clonotype was observed at least ten times. The rearrangement links TRBV5-1 to TRBJ2-3; D call uncertain. The germline CDR1 and CDR2 sequences are SGHRS and YFSETQ. Trimming took 2 bases from V and 0 from J, leaving 4 bases between them. This CDR3 region has 13 residues. CDR3: CASSLESTDTQYF. DNA of the CDR3: TGCGCCAGCAGCTTAGAAAGCACAGATACGCAGTATTTT.

Turning to this clonotype: The junction does not match germline at one end; this may be a read error. V usage is TRBV7-2 and J usage is TRBJ1-1, with D possibly matching TRBD1 (5 bases). This CDR3 region has 14 residues. Germline CDR1 and CDR2: SGHTA and FQGNSA. CDR3 DNA: TGTGCCAACAGCGAGGGGTGGGTCGACACTGAAGCTTTCTTT. Protein sequence: CANSEGWVDTEAFF.

The sample holds many counts of this clonotype. V and J are TRBV7-6 and TRBJ1-1; D remains unclear. Germline V gene lookup returns CDR1 SGHVS and CDR2 FNYEAQ. Trimming pared 7 bases from V and 4 bases from J, leaving 7 bases between. This CDR3 is 11 amino acids long. CDR3 sequence reads: CASTMGTEAFF. CDR3 coding DNA: TGTGCCAGCACGATGGGCACTGAAGCTTTCTTT.

This clonotype was seen at least ten times. The J gene is TRBJ2-3, the V gene TRBV7-2; TRBD2 matches at 16 bases. Germline V lookup: CDR1 SGHTA, CDR2 FQGNSA. V shed 3 bases and J 5 bases; nucleotides not matched to a gene: 5. The CDR3 sequence is 17 residues long. The DNA for the CDR3 is TGTGCCAGCAGCTTCGGGACTAGCGGGGGGGCAATAGATACGCAGTATTTT. This translates into CASSFGTSGGAIDTQYF.

There are many counts of this clonotype. CDR3 sequence reads: CASSLFAGANTGELFF. CDR3 nucleotide sequence: TGCGCCAGCAGCTTGTTTGCGGGAGCGAACACCGGGGAGCTGTTTTTT. The chain joins TRBV5-1 to TRBJ2-2, with TRBD2 matching over 7 bases. Trimming cost V 1 base and J 0 bases; bases outside gene matches: 3. There are 16 residues in the CDR3. Germline CDR1 SGHRS, CDR2 YFSETQ.

This clonotype occurred many times. The rearrangement links TRBV9 to TRBJ2-3; D uncertain. This CDR3 has 14 residues. Germline V lookup: CDR1 SGDLS, CDR2 YYNGEE. The V end was cut by 0 bases, the J end by 6 bases, with 11 bases between. The CDR3, as DNA: TGTGCCAGCAGCGTAGCTCTCCCGCAGGATACGCAGTATTTT. Translating it yields CASSVALPQDTQYF. Filled out from reference TRBV9 and TRBJ2-3, the complete variable domain reads DSGVTQTPKHLITATGQRVTLRCSPRSGDLSVYWYQQSLDQGLQFLIQYYNGEERAKGNILERFSAQQFPDLHSELNLSSLELGDSALYFCASSVALPQDTQYFGPGTRLTVL.

Many counts were recorded for this clonotype. The rearrangement links TRBV5-1 to TRBJ2-6, with 8 bases lining up with TRBD2. The CDR3 extends over 18 amino acids. Germline loops: CDR1 SGHRS, CDR2 YFSETQ. V was pared by 2 bases and J by 3 bases, with 10 bases of the junction left unmatched. Here the CDR3 DNA reads TGCGCCAGCAGCTTATTACCGGGAGGGCCCATTGGGGCCAACGTCCTGACTTTC. It yields the protein CASSLLPGGPIGANVLTF.

This clonotype was seen many times. V usage is TRBV5-1 and J usage is TRBJ2-5; D is perhaps TRBD2 (5 bases). This CDR3 spans 13 amino acids. Trimming left V 7 bases short and J 4 bases short, with 14 bases between. Germline lookup yields CDR1 SGHRS and CDR2 YFSETQ. Here the CDR3 reads CASRTPGLETQYF. In DNA, the CDR3 is TGCGCCAGCCGGACTCCGGGATTAGAGACCCAGTACTTC.

This clonotype was found many times. The chain uses TRBV10-3 and TRBJ2-7; D is unresolved. The ends were cut back, 10 bases at V and 5 bases at J, with 18 bases in the middle. This CDR3 comprises 13 residues. Germline CDR1 and CDR2: ENHRY and SYGVKD. CDR3 nucleotide sequence: TGTGCCACCGCCGCGGACGCCCTTGACGAGCAGTACTTC. Protein: CATAADALDEQYF.

In this sample, this clonotype turned up many times. This chain uses TRBV5-5 with TRBJ2-7; possible D gene TRBD1, 6 bases. The germline gives CDR1 SGHKS, CDR2 YYEKEE (reference sequence). The V gene lost 4 bases and the J gene lost 1 base, with 15 bases spanning the gap. This CDR3 contains 15 residues. CDR3 protein: CASSRSRTDSYEQYF. CDR3 nucleotide sequence: TGTGCCAGCAGCAGATCGCGGACAGATTCCTACGAGCAGTACTTC. Full variable domain (missing parts from reference TRBV5-5 and TRBJ2-7): DAGVTQSPTHLIKTRGQQVTLRCSPISGHKSVSWYQQVLGQGPQFIFQYYEKEERGRGNFPDRFSARQFPNYSSELNVNALLLGDSALYLCASSRSRTDSYEQYFGPGTRLTVT.

This clonotype was counted at least ten times. The V gene is TRBV29-1, the J gene TRBJ1-4; 8 positions match TRBD1. Trimming removed 5 bases from V and 7 bases from J; junction bases left unmatched: 3. CDR1 is SQVTM, CDR2 ANQGSEA, per germline. The CDR3 totals 12 residues. CDR3 DNA sequence: TGCAGCGTTAGGACAGGGTCTGAAAAACTGTTTTTT. It encodes CSVRTGSEKLFF.